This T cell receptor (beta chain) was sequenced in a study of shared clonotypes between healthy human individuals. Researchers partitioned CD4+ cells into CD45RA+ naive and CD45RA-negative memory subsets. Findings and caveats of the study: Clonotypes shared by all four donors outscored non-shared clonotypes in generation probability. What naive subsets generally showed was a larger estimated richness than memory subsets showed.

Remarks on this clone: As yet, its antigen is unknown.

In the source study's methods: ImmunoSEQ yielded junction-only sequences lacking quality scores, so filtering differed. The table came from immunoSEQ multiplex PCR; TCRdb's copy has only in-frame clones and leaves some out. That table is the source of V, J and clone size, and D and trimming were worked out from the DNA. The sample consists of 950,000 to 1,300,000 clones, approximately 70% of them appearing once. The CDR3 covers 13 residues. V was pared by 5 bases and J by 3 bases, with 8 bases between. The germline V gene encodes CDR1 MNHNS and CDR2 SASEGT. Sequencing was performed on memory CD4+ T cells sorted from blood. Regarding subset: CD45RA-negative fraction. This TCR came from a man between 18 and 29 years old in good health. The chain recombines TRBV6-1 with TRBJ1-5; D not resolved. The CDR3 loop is CASSLGFNQPQHF. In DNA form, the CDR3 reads TGTGCCAGCAGTCTGGGGTTCAATCAGCCCCAGCATTTT.